The 28 T cell receptor beta chains listed next were all sequenced from one sample in a study of cytomegalovirus exposure and HLA in healthy donors. The protocol was immunoSEQ multiplex PCR, while the TCRdb copy is restricted to in-frame clones and leaves out a portion. The sample includes about 160,000 clones, roughly 91% of them seen just once. The material sequenced was PBMCs. These receptors were collected from a woman under 30 in good health and CMV-seropositive.

The chain links TRBV5-1 to TRBJ2-5; 10 bases fit TRBD2. The CDR3 is 13 amino acids. In germline, CDR1 is SGHRS, CDR2 YFSETQ. Trimming removed 4 bases from V and 9 bases from J; junction bases left unmatched: 6. The CDR3 coding sequence is TGCGCCAGCAGCCCGGCCCTAGCGGGAGCCCAGTACTTC. Its protein is CASSPALAGAQYF. The entire variable domain, with the rest obtained from reference TRBV5-1 and TRBJ2-5, is as follows: KAGVTQTPRYLIKTRGQQVTLSCSPISGHRSVSWYQQTPGQGLQFLFEYFSETQRNKGNFPGRFSGRQFSNSRSEMNVSTLELGDSALYLCASSPALAGAQYFGPGTRLLVL.

V and J are TRBV6-1 and TRBJ2-7; tentative D call: TRBD1 (5 bases). Germline CDR1 is MNHNS and CDR2 is SASEGT. V lost 4 bases, J lost 5 bases, and 18 bases lay in between. CDR3 length: 15 amino acids. DNA for the CDR3: TGTGCCAGCAGTGTTAGGGGTCCTCGTCTAGACGAGCAGTACTTC. Protein sequence: CASSVRGPRLDEQYF.

The gene calls are TRBV15 and TRBJ2-7; 9 positions match TRBD1. Germline CDR1 is LNHNV and CDR2 is YYDKDF (reference sequence). V gave up 8 bases and J gave up 5 bases; unmatched junction bases: 7. The CDR3 runs to 13 residues. CDR3 sequence (DNA): TGTGCCACCCAACACAGGGGGCGGGACGAGCAGTACTTC. This translates into CATQHRGRDEQYF. Variable domain in full (rest from reference TRBV15 and TRBJ2-7): DAMVIQNPRYQVTQFGKPVTLSCSQTLNHNVMYWYQQKSSQAPKLLFHYYDKDFNNEADTPDNFQSRRPNTSFCFLDIRSPGLGDTAMYLCATQHRGRDEQYFGPGTRLTVT.

This chain connects TRBV4-3 to TRBJ2-7, with D perhaps matching TRBD2 (5 bases). The CDR3 spans 15 residues. Trimming pared 0 bases from V and 2 bases from J, leaving 11 bases between. CDR1 is LGHNA and CDR2 is YSLEER in the germline V gene. Here the CDR3 DNA reads TGCGCCAGCAGCCAAGAGCGGGCTCTTGCCTACGAGCAGTACTTC. Its translation is CASSQERALAYEQYF.

The chain links TRBV6-5 to TRBJ2-2; no reliable D call. Germline-derived CDR1 and CDR2 are MNHEY and SVGAGI. Between the trimmed V and J ends, which lost 2 bases and 4 bases, there was a span of 5 bases. CDR3 size: 13 residues. The CDR3 DNA reads TGTGCCAGCAGTTACCTTCTCACCGGGGAGCTGTTTTTT. Translation gives CASSYLLTGELFF.

A remark on this clone: Germline and junction disagree at one end, which may indicate a read error. The chain employs TRBV5-1 and TRBJ2-7; perhaps TRBD2 as D (5 bases). Germline V gene sequence: CDR1 SGHRS, CDR2 YFSETQ. The CDR3 contains 15 residues. This chain's CDR3 is CASSLGESGNYGQYF. The CDR3 coding sequence is TGCGCCAGCAGCCTGGGAGAAAGCGGCAACTACGGGCAGTACTTC.

The chain carries TRBV30 and TRBJ2-2; no firm D call. Germline CDR1 is GTSNPN and CDR2 is SVGIG (reference sequence). The CDR3 sequence is 13 residues long. V was clipped by 5 bases and J by 8 bases, with 15 bases between them. The CDR3 spells CAWLPEFPGELFF. The CDR3 coding sequence is TGTGCCTGGCTCCCGGAGTTTCCAGGGGAGCTGTTTTTT.

V is TRBV5-4 and J is TRBJ2-1; 10 bases line up with TRBD2. Per germline, CDR1 SGHNT and CDR2 YYREEE (reference sequence). V gave up 1 base and J gave up 3 bases; unmatched junction bases: 13. The CDR3 totals 19 residues. In DNA form, the CDR3 reads TGTGCCAGCAGCTTGCTAATTCGAGAGCGGGAGGGATTCTACAATGAGCAGTTCTTC. Protein product: CASSLLIREREGFYNEQFF.

This chain links TRBV19 with TRBJ1-2; 7 bases are shared with TRBD1. The V gene end was trimmed by 7 bases and the J gene end by 8 bases; junction bases not matched to a gene: 10. The CDR3 extends over 13 amino acids. Germline V gives CDR1 LNHDA, CDR2 SQIVND (reference sequence). The CDR3 sequence: CASTDTGVGGYTF. CDR3 sequence (DNA): TGTGCCAGTACTGACACAGGGGTCGGAGGCTACACCTTC.

This clone was found once. CDR3: CSVSTGLAGTGELFF. CDR3 nucleotides: TGCAGCGTCTCCACTGGGCTAGCAGGCACCGGGGAGCTGTTTTTT. This chain connects TRBV29-1 to TRBJ2-2; the D gene is possibly TRBD2 (5 bases). Trimming removed 6 bases at V and 4 bases at J, with 18 bases between. The CDR3 is 15 amino acids. Germline V gives CDR1 SQVTM, CDR2 ANQGSEA.

The chain couples TRBV7-9 to TRBJ1-2, with 12 bases matching TRBD1. V shed 7 bases, J shed 5 bases, and the junction held 14 bases outside the gene matches. The germline gives CDR1 SEHNR, CDR2 FQNEAQ (reference sequence). This CDR3 has 17 residues. The DNA of the CDR3 is TGTGCCAGCACCAAACGCCTGGGGGACAGGGGGCAATATGGCTACACCTTC. Its protein is CASTKRLGDRGQYGYTF.

The rearrangement uses TRBV7-2 and TRBJ2-7; D is unclear. The CDR3 extends over 13 amino acids. Trimming cost V 6 bases and J 5 bases, with 14 bases left between them. CDR1 is SGHTA, CDR2 FQGNSA, per germline. The CDR3: CASSLMYDNEQYF. The CDR3 coding sequence is TGTGCCAGCAGTTTAATGTACGACAACGAGCAGTACTTC.

The V gene is TRBV6-6, the J gene TRBJ1-2, with TRBD1 identical over 8 bases. The CDR3 totals 14 residues. Germline CDR1 and CDR2: MNHNY and SVGAGI (reference sequence). The J segment lost 2 bases and the V segment lost 2 bases, leaving 1 base of the junction unmatched. The CDR3 sequence is CASSYDRGNYGYTF. CDR3 nucleotide sequence: TGTGCCAGCAGTTACGACAGGGGAAACTATGGCTACACCTTC.

V usage is TRBV7-9 and J usage is TRBJ2-7, with D perhaps TRBD1 (6 bases). The germline gives CDR1 SEHNR, CDR2 FQNEAQ (reference sequence). The ends were cut back, 1 base at V and 5 bases at J, with 18 bases in the middle. The CDR3 has 16 amino acids. The CDR3 sequence is CASSLDPGQGLDEQYF. CDR3 sequence (DNA): TGTGCCAGCAGCTTAGATCCAGGGCAGGGGTTGGACGAGCAGTACTTC.

The rearrangement links TRBV6-5 to TRBJ2-7; 14 nucleotides line up with TRBD2. Trimming took 6 bases from V and 4 from J; bases not matched to a gene: 5. Germline V gene sequence: CDR1 MNHEY, CDR2 SVGAGI. The CDR3 loop spans 15 amino acids. This CDR3 reads CASSYRLAGGYEQYF. CDR3 nucleotide sequence: TGTGCCAGCAGCTACAGACTAGCGGGAGGGTACGAGCAGTACTTC.

The chain couples TRBV2 to TRBJ1-2; no definite D call. CDR3 length equals 13 residues. With 4 bases removed from V and 4 bases from J, the gap between germline ends came to 10 bases. Germline V lookup: CDR1 SNHLY, CDR2 FYNNEI. The CDR3 loop is CASSVSVSYGYTF. The CDR3 DNA sequence: TGTGCCAGCAGTGTTAGCGTCTCCTATGGCTACACCTTC.

This chain connects TRBV11-2 to TRBJ2-7; D gene uncertain. Trimming removed 5 bases at V and 5 bases at J, with 22 bases between. The CDR3 runs to 16 residues. Germline loops: CDR1 SGHAT, CDR2 FQNNGV. CDR3 sequence (DNA): TGTGCCAGCAGCCCCCTAAGATCTGGAGATTTCAACGAGCAGTACTTC. Translated: CASSPLRSGDFNEQYF.

This chain joins TRBV19 and TRBJ2-3; weak D call: TRBD2 (6 bases). Germline CDR1 and CDR2: LNHDA and SQIVND (reference sequence). V dropped 7 bases and J dropped 3 bases, with 11 bases sitting between them. This CDR3 region has 13 residues. The DNA for the CDR3 is TGTGCCAGTAAGGGACTTTTAACAGATACGCAGTATTTT. Its protein product is CASKGLLTDTQYF.

The V gene is TRBV7-9, the J gene TRBJ1-4; D call uncertain. CDR1 is SEHNR and CDR2 is FQNEAQ in the germline V gene (reference sequence). Trimming took off 4 bases at V and 7 bases at J, with 19 bases between the two ends. There are 16 residues in the CDR3. CDR3 region: CASSYRPGIRGEKLFF. The CDR3 bases are TGTGCCAGCAGCTACCGACCAGGCATACGGGGTGAAAAACTGTTTTTT.

The chain couples TRBV28 to TRBJ1-1; D unclear. CDR3 size: 12 residues. V lost 6 bases and J lost 1, with 6 bases in between. Germline lookup yields CDR1 MDHEN and CDR2 SYDVKM. CDR3 DNA sequence: TGTGCCAGCAGCTTTCCGAACACTGAAGCTTTCTTT. As protein: CASSFPNTEAFF.

This chain connects TRBV5-6 to TRBJ2-3; tentative D call: TRBD2 (5 bases). Trimming took 5 bases from V and 3 from J, leaving 16 bases between them. CDR1 is SGHDT, CDR2 YYEEEE, per germline. The CDR3 consists of 15 residues. The CDR3 loop reads CASRPEQEATDTQYF. The CDR3, as DNA: TGTGCCAGCAGACCGGAGCAGGAGGCGACAGATACGCAGTATTTT.

This chain's CDR3 is CASRLDYTGELFF. DNA of the CDR3: TGTGCCAGCAGACTGGACTACACCGGGGAGCTGTTTTTT. This rearrangement joins TRBV7-2 to TRBJ2-2; tentatively, D is TRBD2 (5 bases). This CDR3 contains 13 residues. With 6 bases removed from V and 3 bases from J, the gap between germline ends came to 8 bases. Germline CDR1 SGHTA, CDR2 FQGNSA.

The chain recombines TRBV28 with TRBJ1-1; D not resolved. Germline CDR1 and CDR2: MDHEN and SYDVKM. The CDR3 runs 15 residues. Deletions cut 6 bases from V and 0 bases from J, with 14 bases between. The CDR3 is CASSTDGGMNTEAFF. The CDR3 DNA reads as TGTGCCAGCAGCACGGACGGAGGCATGAACACTGAAGCTTTCTTT. The full variable domain, rest sourced from reference TRBV28 and TRBJ1-1, is DVKVTQSSRYLVKRTGEKVFLECVQDMDHENMFWYRQDPGLGLRLIYFSYDVKMKEKGDIPEGYSVSREKKERFSLILESASTNQTSMYLCASSTDGGMNTEAFFGQGTRLTVV.

A few counts support this clone. The genes are TRBV6-5 and TRBJ1-2; TRBD1 matches at 8 bases. The CDR3 loop spans 11 amino acids. The junction had 0 bases not matched to a gene; V was cut back by 5 bases and J by 7 bases. From germline, CDR1 is MNHEY and CDR2 SVGAGI. Written as DNA, the CDR3 is TGTGCCAGCAGTGACAGGGGTGGCTACACCTTC. It yields the protein CASSDRGGYTF.

The rearrangement uses TRBV5-1 and TRBJ2-5; TRBD1 is a possible D gene (6 bases). Germline CDR1 SGHRS, CDR2 YFSETQ. The CDR3 is 13 amino acids. Trimming shortened V by 4 bases and J by 5 bases, and 12 bases separated the two germline ends. The CDR3 bases are TGCGCCAGCAGCCCCGGACAGCTTGAGACCCAGTACTTC. Protein product: CASSPGQLETQYF.

The V and J genes are TRBV10-3 and TRBJ2-1; perhaps TRBD2 as D (6 bases). The CDR3 length is 14 residues. CDR1 is ENHRY, CDR2 SYGVKD, per germline. V was trimmed by 6 bases and J by 0 bases, leaving 9 bases between them. This CDR3 reads CAIRDYPSYNEQFF. Here the CDR3 DNA reads TGTGCCATCAGGGACTACCCCTCCTACAATGAGCAGTTCTTC.

The rearrangement links TRBV2 to TRBJ2-7; D is undetermined. Looked up from germline, CDR1 is SNHLY and CDR2 is FYNNEI. Trimming pared 6 bases from V and 1 base from J, leaving 7 bases between. The CDR3 is 12 amino acids. The DNA of the CDR3 is TGTGCCAGCAGAAGAGAATCCTACGAGCAGTACTTC. Its translation: CASRRESYEQYF.

As DNA, the CDR3 is TGTGCCAGCAGTTTTCCCGGACAGGACGAGCAGTACTTC. Residues: CASSFPGQDEQYF. V gene TRBV27 combines with J gene TRBJ2-7, with 7 bases matching TRBD1. The V gene end was trimmed by 3 bases and the J gene end by 5 bases; junction bases not matched to a gene: 4. Germline CDR1 is MNHEY and CDR2 is SMNVEV (reference sequence). The CDR3 has 13 residues.